The 29 T cell receptor beta chains reported below all come from one sample, sequenced in a study of metastatic and nonmetastatic thyroid tumors. TCRdb re-called the PCR reads via MiXCR. The repertoire holds some 21,000 clones, with approximately 30% as singletons. Patients were all untreated before their thyroid surgery. Input material: tumor tissue. These TCRs come from a female donor with papillary thyroid cancer or a benign thyroid nodule (not recorded which). Some clones in this sample may be carry-over from other donors' samples.

As for this clone: This may stem from a read error, because a much larger clone lies one nucleotide away. V is TRBV29-1 and J is TRBJ2-3, with D possibly called TRBD1 or TRBD2 (5 bases each). From germline, CDR1 is SQVTM and CDR2 ANQGSEA. This CDR3 contains 13 residues. V was trimmed by 8 bases and J by 2 bases, leaving 14 bases between them. The CDR3 sequence is CSSHSGLTDTQYF. In nucleotides, the CDR3 is TGCAGCTCCCACTCGGGGCTCACAGATACGCAGTATTTT.

This rearrangement joins TRBV2 to TRBJ2-1; unclear D gene. Looked up from germline, CDR1 is SNHLY and CDR2 is FYNNEI. This CDR3 has 16 residues. Trimming pared 4 bases from V and 1 base from J, leaving 14 bases between. CDR3 DNA sequence: TGTGCCAGCAGTGGGCCTCTGGTGGTATCCTACAATGAGCAGTTCTTC. This sequence encodes CASSGPLVVSYNEQFF.

This clone appeared many times. This chain links TRBV14 with TRBJ1-3; D unclear. Germline CDR1 and CDR2: SGHDN and FVKESK. This CDR3 is built from 16 residues. V lost 1 base and J lost 0, with 10 bases in between. This CDR3 is CASSQARIFSGNTIYF. For the CDR3, the DNA is TGTGCCAGCAGCCAAGCACGGATCTTCTCTGGAAACACCATATATTTT.

The sample holds many counts of this clone. V is TRBV7-3 and J is TRBJ2-3; D is perhaps TRBD2 (7 bases). Trimming shortened V by 3 bases and J by 3 bases, and 13 bases separated the two germline ends. The CDR3 runs to 15 residues. Germline CDR1 and CDR2: SGHTA and FQGTGA. This chain's CDR3 is CASSLGGGLTDTQYF. Written as DNA, the CDR3 is TGTGCCAGCAGCTTGGGCGGGGGCTTGACAGATACGCAGTATTTT. The full variable domain, its missing parts supplied by reference TRBV7-3 and TRBJ2-3, is GAGVSQTPSNKVTEKGKYVELRCDPISGHTALYWYRQSLGQGPEFLIYFQGTGAADDSGLPNDRFFAVRPEGSVSTLKIQRTERGDSAVYLCASSLGGGLTDTQYFGPGTRLTVL.

This clone was seen at least ten times. This chain joins TRBV4-3 and TRBJ2-3; 8 positions agree with TRBD1. With V trimmed by 1 base and J by 4 bases, 7 bases remained unmatched. Germline assignment: CDR1 LGHNA and CDR2 YSLEER. This CDR3 is built from 16 residues. The CDR3 loop reads CASSQGGNRGADTQYF. In DNA form, the CDR3 reads TGCGCCAGCAGCCAAGGCGGTAACAGGGGGGCAGATACGCAGTATTTT.

This chain links TRBV20-1 with TRBJ2-7; D call uncertain. The CDR3 has 12 residues. CDR1 DFQATT and CDR2 SNEGSKA come from the germline V gene (reference sequence). The DNA of the CDR3 is TGCAGCCCATGGAACACCAACTACGAGCAGTACTTC. This sequence encodes CSPWNTNYEQYF.

V and J are TRBV9 and TRBJ2-2, with D tentatively TRBD1 or TRBD2 (5 bases each). CDR1 is SGDLS, CDR2 YYNGEE, per germline. The CDR3 sequence is 15 residues long. Between the trimmed V and J ends, which lost 2 bases and 5 bases, there was a span of 13 bases. The CDR3 reads CASSVWQGETGELFF. CDR3 DNA: TGTGCCAGCAGCGTTTGGCAGGGAGAGACCGGGGAGCTGTTTTTT.

This clone appeared many times. The V gene is TRBV24-1, the J gene TRBJ2-1, with 7 bases aligning to TRBD1. Germline V gene lookup returns CDR1 KGHDR and CDR2 SFDVKD. CDR3 size: 16 residues. V shed 4 bases, J shed 8 bases, and the junction held 13 bases outside the gene matches. This chain's CDR3 is CATSEPQGRGFDEQFF. In nucleotides, the CDR3 is TGTGCCACCAGTGAGCCACAGGGGAGAGGCTTCGATGAGCAGTTCTTC.

V usage is TRBV15 and J usage is TRBJ2-7; unclear D gene. The CDR3 contains 15 residues. V was cut by 5 bases and J by 0 bases, with 14 bases left in between. Germline-derived CDR1 and CDR2 are LNHNV and YYDKDF (reference sequence). For the CDR3, the DNA is TGTGCCACCAGCCTACGACCGGGCCCCTCCTACGAGCAGTACTTC. Its translation: CATSLRPGPSYEQYF. Combining the CDR3 with reference TRBV15 and TRBJ2-7 gives the whole variable domain DAMVIQNPRYQVTQFGKPVTLSCSQTLNHNVMYWYQQKSSQAPKLLFHYYDKDFNNEADTPDNFQSRRPNTSFCFLDIRSPGLGDTAMYLCATSLRPGPSYEQYFGPGTRLTVT.

The V and J genes are TRBV11-2 and TRBJ2-7, with D maybe TRBD2 (6 bases). Germline values: CDR1 SGHAT, CDR2 FQNNGV. V was pared by 5 bases and J by 4 bases, with 15 bases between. This CDR3 is built from 14 residues. The CDR3, as DNA: TGTGCCAGCAGCGTGGGACTGGCAACTTACGAGCAGTACTTC. This gives the protein CASSVGLATYEQYF.

The chain couples TRBV27 to TRBJ2-7; 9 positions match TRBD2. The CDR3 is 16 amino acids. V shed 6 bases and J 4 bases; nucleotides not matched to a gene: 13. Germline CDR1 is MNHEY and CDR2 is SMNVEV (reference sequence). The CDR3 here is CASSYSGSHSGYEQYF. CDR3 nucleotide sequence: TGTGCCAGCAGCTATAGCGGGAGCCACTCTGGATACGAGCAGTACTTC.

The chain combines TRBV5-1 with TRBJ1-1; maybe TRBD1 (6 bases). The germline V gene has CDR1 SGHRS and CDR2 YFSETQ. The CDR3 is made up of 16 amino acids. Between the trimmed V and J ends, which lost 3 bases and 7 bases, there was a span of 22 bases. CDR3 sequence: CASSSGAARGIGEAFF. As DNA, the CDR3 is TGCGCCAGCAGCTCGGGGGCGGCAAGGGGAATCGGTGAAGCTTTCTTT.

The rearrangement joins TRBV12-3 or TRBV12-4 to TRBJ1-2; TRBD1 might be the D (5 bases). The CDR3 extends over 14 amino acids. The V end lost 6 bases, the J end lost 5 bases, and 16 bases lay between the germline ends. CDR3 nucleotide sequence: TGTGCCAGCAGATCGACGGGGGGAAAATATGGCTACACCTTC. As protein: CASRSTGGKYGYTF.

This clone showed up just a few times. One base away lies a much larger clone, so this may be a sequencing read error. V gene TRBV18 combines with J gene TRBJ1-1; weak D call: TRBD1 (5 bases). The CDR3 contains 15 residues. From germline, CDR1 is KGHSH and CDR2 LQKENI. Trimming removed 1 base from V and 6 bases from J, with 15 bases in between. The DNA of the CDR3 is TGTGCCAGCTCACCACAAAACGGGGGGGACGCTGAAGCTTTCTTT. Encoded protein: CASSPQNGGDAEAFF.

This clone came up many times. V is TRBV9 and J is TRBJ1-4, with unresolved D. V was pared by 2 bases and J by 7 bases, with 15 bases between. CDR3 length equals 15 residues. Looked up from germline, CDR1 is SGDLS and CDR2 is YYNGEE. The CDR3 DNA is TGTGCCAGCAGCGTTGGCCCGGGGAAAGGTGAAAAACTGTTTTTT. Its translation is CASSVGPGKGEKLFF.

Judged by abundance, this clone is medium-sized. The chain uses TRBV6-1 and TRBJ1-2, with D possibly matching TRBD1 (6 bases). V was clipped by 5 bases and J by 4 bases, with 11 bases between them. Germline V gives CDR1 MNHNS, CDR2 SASEGT. The length of the CDR3 is 13 residues. CDR3 amino acids: CASSMDSSYGYTF. Written as DNA, the CDR3 is TGTGCCAGCAGTATGGACAGCTCCTATGGCTACACCTTC.

This clone was counted many times. The gene calls are TRBV10-3 and TRBJ2-2; a possible D gene is TRBD1 (6 bases). The germline V gene has CDR1 ENHRY and CDR2 SYGVKD. Trimming took off 3 bases at V and 1 base at J, with 9 bases between the two ends. The CDR3 is 15 residues long. The CDR3 DNA reads as TGTGCCATCAGTGAAGACAGGCTGAACACCGGGGAGCTGTTTTTT. The encoded protein is CAISEDRLNTGELFF.

This clone showed up just a few times. This clone may be a read error of a much larger clone one base away. The sample carries other DNA sequences with the same CDR3. This chain uses TRBV19 with TRBJ1-5, with D uncertain. The germline V gene has CDR1 LNHDA and CDR2 SQIVND (reference sequence). Trimming removed 7 bases from V and 5 bases from J, with 15 bases in between. CDR3 size: 14 residues. The CDR3 reads CASIGGSLDQPQHF. Written as DNA, the CDR3 is TGTGCCAGTATTGGTGGCAGTCTTGATCAGCCCCAGCATTTT.

This clone counts as medium-sized (0.01 to 0.1%). The chain recombines TRBV11-3 with TRBJ1-3, with D tentatively TRBD1 (6 bases). Germline CDR1 SGHNT, CDR2 YENEEA. CDR3 length: 15 amino acids. The V gene lost 5 bases and the J gene lost 1 base, with 12 bases spanning the gap. The CDR3 sequence: CASSETGTSGNTIYF. DNA for the CDR3: TGTGCCAGCAGCGAAACAGGGACTTCTGGAAACACCATATATTTT.

Many counts were recorded for this clone. The chain carries TRBV20-1 and TRBJ2-1; TRBD2 agrees at 8 bases. This CDR3 has 14 amino acids. CDR1 is DFQATT and CDR2 is SNEGSKA in the germline V gene (reference sequence). V dropped 3 bases and J dropped 8; count of bases not matched to a gene: 9. Here the CDR3 DNA reads TGCAGTGCTAGTCCCACGGGGGGGCTTGATGAGCAGTTCTTC. Its translation is CSASPTGGLDEQFF.

In this sample, this clone turned up many times. This specimen includes other DNA sequences encoding the same CDR3. The J gene is TRBJ2-4, the V gene TRBV10-2; perhaps TRBD2 as D (6 bases). Germline values: CDR1 WSHSY, CDR2 SAAADI. The length of the CDR3 is 15 residues. Trimming cost V 4 bases and J 3 bases, with 13 bases left between them. CDR3 bases: TGCGCCAGCAGTGCGATGGAGGGCGGCAAAAACATTCAGTACTTC. Translating gives CASSAMEGGKNIQYF.

This clone was counted many times. This rearrangement joins TRBV18 to TRBJ2-5; 7 bases agree with TRBD2. Germline CDR1 KGHSH, CDR2 LQKENI. Unmatched junction bases numbered 8, after V lost 2 bases and J lost 5 bases. This CDR3 spans 15 amino acids. The CDR3, as DNA: TGTGCCAGCTCACCAGGGACCGCCGGGGGGGAGACCCAGTACTTC. Its protein product is CASSPGTAGGETQYF.

This clone is categorized as medium-sized. This chain uses TRBV24-1 with TRBJ1-5; D gene uncertain. CDR1 and CDR2 from the germline V gene are KGHDR and SFDVKD. V lost 10 bases and J 5 bases, leaving 14 bases between the germline ends. CDR3 size: 13 residues. The CDR3 protein is CATRRAADQPQHF. The CDR3 region has the DNA TGTGCCACGAGACGGGCCGCCGATCAGCCCCAGCATTTT.

This rearrangement joins TRBV20-1 to TRBJ2-7; 16 bases line up with TRBD2. CDR3 length equals 18 residues. J lost 3 bases, V lost 2 bases, and 10 bases had no gene match. Germline V gene sequence: CDR1 DFQATT, CDR2 SNEGSKA (reference sequence). The CDR3 nucleotides are TGCAGTGCTAGAAAGACAGGGGGGACTAGCGGGAGGGTCTACGAGCAGTACTTC. As protein: CSARKTGGTSGRVYEQYF.

In its sample, this clone was seen many times. This chain uses TRBV25-1 with TRBJ2-5; D remains unclear. V was pared by 7 bases and J by 6 bases, with 24 bases between. The CDR3 totals 16 residues. Germline V gene lookup returns CDR1 MGHDK and CDR2 SYGVNS. Here the CDR3 DNA reads TGTGCCAGCAATGATATTCGTGGGGTCAGCCTGAAGACCCAGTACTTC. The encoded protein is CASNDIRGVSLKTQYF. Variable domain in full (rest from reference TRBV25-1 and TRBJ2-5): EADIYQTPRYLVIGTGKKITLECSQTMGHDKMYWYQQDPGMELHLIHYSYGVNSTEKGDLSSESTVSRIRTEHFPLTLESARPSHTSQYLCASNDIRGVSLKTQYFGPGTRLLVL.

Comment on this clone: This CDR3 is also generated by other DNA sequences in the sample. This chain connects TRBV7-9 to TRBJ1-1; D is ambiguous. This CDR3 is 15 amino acids long. CDR1 and CDR2 (germline): SEHNR, FQNEAQ (reference sequence). V was shortened by 8 bases and J by 5 bases, with 21 bases between the two germline ends. The CDR3: CASVSPLKGGTEAFF. CDR3 nucleotides: TGTGCCAGCGTCTCACCTTTGAAGGGAGGGACTGAAGCTTTCTTT.

The chain employs TRBV20-1 and TRBJ2-7; 8 bases are a match to TRBD2. This CDR3 spans 16 amino acids. Germline V lookup: CDR1 DFQATT, CDR2 SNEGSKA (reference sequence). The CDR3 here is CVANSPGGGGGYEQYF. In DNA, the CDR3 is TGCGTTGCTAATTCCCCCGGCGGGGGCGGGGGGTACGAGCAGTACTTC.

This clone has ten or more counts. CDR3 in amino acids: CASSSMTGADTQYF. The CDR3 nucleotides read TGTGCCAGCAGCTCCATGACAGGGGCGGATACGCAGTATTTT. The V and J genes are TRBV7-2 and TRBJ2-3; 8 nucleotides match TRBD1. Trimming took 4 bases from V and 6 from J; bases not matched to a gene: 6. The CDR3 runs to 14 residues. The germline CDR1 and CDR2 sequences are SGHTA and FQGNSA. Full variable domain (missing parts from reference TRBV7-2 and TRBJ2-3): GAGVSQSPSNKVTEKGKDVELRCDPISGHTALYWYRQSLGQGLEFLIYFQGNSAPDKSGLPSDRFSAERTGGSVSTLTIQRTQQEDSAVYLCASSSMTGADTQYFGPGTRLTVL.

The chain combines TRBV28 with TRBJ2-3; D is ambiguous. Germline loops: CDR1 MDHEN, CDR2 SYDVKM. The length of the CDR3 is 13 residues. The ends were cut back, 2 bases at V and 2 bases at J, with 5 bases in the middle. The CDR3 is CASSLALTDTQYF. The CDR3 DNA reads as TGTGCCAGCAGTTTAGCGCTCACAGATACGCAGTATTTT.